These 14 T cell receptor beta chains share one sample of origin, sequenced in a study of CD8 T cells in ankylosing spondylitis. One entry per CDR3 protein results from TCRdb running MiXCR on the 5' RACE reads. The sample holds about 240,000 distinct CDR3 sequences, over 8.5% seen once. Input material: blood, either unsorted or a sorted T cell fraction (not recorded which). Receptors originate from a male donor with ankylosing spondylitis or in good health (not recorded which).

This clonotype was observed a handful of times. CDR3: CASSIRRGGNTGELFF. CDR3 DNA sequence: TGTGCCAGCAGCATTCGCCGTGGAGGGAATACCGGGGAGCTGTTTTTT. The chain carries TRBV7-2 and TRBJ2-2, with D possibly being TRBD2 (6 bases). Germline V gene data show CDR1 as SGHTA and CDR2 as FQGNSA. The CDR3 has 16 residues. V gave up 5 bases and J gave up 5 bases, with 18 bases separating them.

This clonotype was recorded a few times. V is TRBV21-1 and J is TRBJ2-1; TRBD1, the D gene given by the table, was not confirmed from the DNA. TRBV21-1 is recorded as a pseudogene. The CDR3 is 20 amino acids. CDR3 loop: CASSIVVGDRGSPSYNEQFF. CDR3 nucleotides: TGTGCCAGCAGCATTGTAGTAGGGGACAGGGGGTCTCCTTCCTACAATGAGCAGTTCTTC.

This clonotype has ten or more counts. The chain uses TRBV20-1 and TRBJ2-1; perhaps TRBD2 as D (5 bases). The CDR3 runs to 17 residues. The germline gives CDR1 DFQATT, CDR2 SNEGSKA (reference sequence). Trimming stripped 3 bases from V and 3 bases from J, with 21 bases between. CDR3 sequence reads: CSASVPLAGSGYNEQFF. CDR3 coding DNA: TGCAGTGCTAGCGTTCCTCTGGCGGGTTCGGGCTACAATGAGCAGTTCTTC.

This clonotype has more than one count but fewer than ten. The chain employs TRBV9 and TRBJ2-1, with D perhaps matching TRBD1 or TRBD2 (6 bases each). This CDR3 region has 15 residues. Germline V gene sequence: CDR1 SGDLS, CDR2 YYNGEE. V gave up 0 bases and J gave up 5 bases, with 12 bases separating them. For the CDR3, the DNA is TGTGCCAGCAGCGTAGAGGGGGGCCCCCACAATGAGCAGTTCTTC. Its protein product is CASSVEGGPHNEQFF.

The chain employs TRBV28 and TRBJ2-2; D possibly corresponds to TRBD2 (6 bases). The CDR3 sequence is 14 residues long. CDR1 is MDHEN, CDR2 SYDVKM, per germline. V lost 2 bases and J 8 bases, leaving 12 bases between the germline ends. CDR3 bases: TGTGCCAGCAGTTTAAAGTGGGAGGTGGGGGAGCTGTTTTTT. As protein: CASSLKWEVGELFF.

Many counts were recorded for this clonotype. The V and J genes are TRBV4-1 and TRBJ2-5, with 10 positions matching TRBD2. V shed 0 bases, J shed 2 bases, and the junction held 15 bases outside the gene matches. From germline, CDR1 is MGHRA and CDR2 YSYEKL. The CDR3 sequence is 20 residues long. CDR3 sequence: CASSQDHFRHGLAEQETQYF. In DNA form, the CDR3 reads TGCGCCAGCAGCCAAGATCATTTTAGGCATGGACTAGCGGAACAAGAGACCCAGTACTTC.

This clonotype occurred many times. The chain joins TRBV30 to TRBJ1-2, with D hard to call. Looked up from germline, CDR1 is GTSNPN and CDR2 is SVGIG (reference sequence). Trimming took 5 bases from V and 7 from J, leaving 17 bases between them. The CDR3 has 13 residues. The DNA for the CDR3 is TGTGCCTGGTCGTCGAGGGCCGCGTCTGGCTACACCTTC. Translating gives CAWSSRAASGYTF. The whole variable domain, remainder taken from reference TRBV30 and TRBJ1-2, is SQTIHQWPATLVQPVGSPLSLECTVEGTSNPNLYWYRQAAGRGLQLLFYSVGIGQISSEVPQNLSASRPQDRQFILSSKKLLLSDSGFYLCAWSSRAASGYTFGSGTRLTVV.

The chain links TRBV25-1 to TRBJ2-1; D may be TRBD2 (5 bases). The V gene lost 4 bases and the J gene lost 4 bases, with 5 bases spanning the gap. CDR3 size: 12 residues. Germline CDR1 is MGHDK and CDR2 is SYGVNS. The CDR3 DNA reads as TGTGCCAGCAGTGGCGGGTACAATGAGCAGTTCTTC. As protein: CASSGGYNEQFF.

This clonotype was seen repeatedly, ten times or more. The chain combines TRBV7-8 with TRBJ1-3; D not certain. Germline CDR1 reads SGHVS; CDR2 reads FQNEAQ. V lost 1 base and J 0 bases, leaving 7 bases between the germline ends. The CDR3 has 15 amino acids. The CDR3 nucleotides read TGTGCCAGCAGCTTAGTACAGTCCTCTGGAAACACCATATATTTT. Amino acids: CASSLVQSSGNTIYF.

The chain recombines TRBV28 with TRBJ1-2, with D hard to call. CDR1 is MDHEN, CDR2 SYDVKM, per germline. The V end was cut by 3 bases, the J end by 4 bases, with 6 bases between. The CDR3 consists of 12 residues. In DNA, the CDR3 is TGTGCCAGCAGTTTGTCCCCCTATGGCTACACCTTC. Amino acids: CASSLSPYGYTF.

This rearrangement joins TRBV25-1 to TRBJ2-7; D is uncertain. The CDR3 runs 13 residues. Trimming cost V 3 bases and J 6 bases, with 12 bases left between them. Germline CDR1 MGHDK, CDR2 SYGVNS. The CDR3 nucleotides read TGTGCCAGCAGTGACGGCAAATCCGGCGAGCAGTACTTC. Protein sequence: CASSDGKSGEQYF.

The chain carries TRBV5-5 and TRBJ2-2, with a weak D call TRBD2 (7 bases). Germline values: CDR1 SGHKS, CDR2 YYEKEE (reference sequence). V was cut by 4 bases and J by 4 bases, with 11 bases left in between. The CDR3 spans 14 residues. The CDR3 reads CASSRGAITGELFF. CDR3 DNA sequence: TGTGCCAGCAGCCGGGGGGCCATCACCGGGGAGCTGTTTTTT. Supplemented by reference TRBV5-5 and TRBJ2-2, the full variable domain reads DAGVTQSPTHLIKTRGQQVTLRCSPISGHKSVSWYQQVLGQGPQFIFQYYEKEERGRGNFPDRFSARQFPNYSSELNVNALLLGDSALYLCASSRGAITGELFFGEGSRLTVL.

This clonotype was observed at least ten times. The chain combines TRBV5-1 with TRBJ2-7; 12 nucleotides match TRBD2. V dropped 5 bases and J dropped 3; count of bases not matched to a gene: 0. The V gene's germline CDR1 is SGHRS and CDR2 YFSETQ. CDR3 length: 13 amino acids. The DNA of the CDR3 is TGCGCCAGCAGACTAGCGGGGGGCTACGAGCAGTACTTC. Protein product: CASRLAGGYEQYF.

This clonotype occurred a few times. V gene TRBV2 combines with J gene TRBJ1-2; D unclear. The germline CDR1 and CDR2 sequences are SNHLY and FYNNEI. The V gene lost 6 bases and the J gene lost 2 bases, with 7 bases spanning the gap. This CDR3 region has 12 residues. The CDR3 bases are TGTGCCAGCAGGAGGGTGAACTATGGCTACACCTTC. It specifies CASRRVNYGYTF.